What follows is one TCR beta chain and its context. Use of 60 Vbeta and 13 Jbeta primers characterized the PCR. The table came from immunoSEQ multiplex PCR; TCRdb's copy has only in-frame clones and leaves some out. The data show almost 200,000 clones, around three quarters seen once. Germline V gene lookup returns CDR1 SNHLY and CDR2 FYNNEI. The CDR3 contains 13 residues. The V and J ends lost 8 bases and 8 bases respectively, with 18 bases between them. This record belongs to a study of cytomegalovirus exposure and HLA in healthy donors. The clonotype was recovered from a man younger than 40 in good health and CMV-seronegative. The rearrangement uses TRBV2 and TRBJ1-2; possibly TRBD1 for D (6 bases). Sequencing was performed on PBMCs. The CDR3 region has the DNA TGTGCCAGCCTAGAGAGGACAGCATTAGGCTACACCTTC. It translates to CASLERTALGYTF.